The 7 T cell receptor beta chains given below trace back to one sample, sequenced in a study of T cells in localized non-small cell lung cancer. Profiling relied on immunoSEQ multiplex PCR, and the TCRdb table lists in-frame clones only, not all of them. Counted here are some 800 clones, about 30% occurring once; the ten biggest clones make up about 14%. Source: lung tumor tissue, taken before any cancer treatment. The receptors derive from a male donor at least 60 years old with stage III lung adenocarcinoma.

The chain carries TRBV15 and TRBJ1-6, with D perhaps matching TRBD1 (5 bases). The CDR3 is 14 amino acids. Germline loops: CDR1 LNHNV, CDR2 YYDKDF (reference sequence). Trimming cost V 7 bases and J 9 bases, with 16 bases left between them. CDR3 nucleotide sequence: TGTGCCACCACCAAAGCTTCGACAGCTTCACCCCTCCACTTT. Translating gives CATTKASTASPLHF.

The rearrangement links TRBV18 to TRBJ2-2, with 9 nucleotides matching TRBD2. The V gene's germline CDR1 is KGHSH and CDR2 LQKENI. V gave up 2 bases and J gave up 0 bases; unmatched junction bases: 7. CDR3 length: 18 amino acids. Here the CDR3 reads CASSPSGLAPSNTGELFF. In DNA form, the CDR3 reads TGTGCCAGCTCACCATCCGGACTAGCGCCTTCGAACACCGGGGAGCTGTTTTTT.

V usage is TRBV6-8 and J usage is TRBJ2-3; 8 nucleotides line up with TRBD2. The CDR3 runs 18 residues. Unmatched junction bases numbered 10, after V lost 2 bases and J lost 0 bases. CDR1 and CDR2 from the germline V gene are MNHGY and SAAAGT. CDR3 loop: CASSYRAGGPRSTDTQYF. In nucleotides, the CDR3 is TGTGCCAGCAGTTACCGGGCGGGGGGCCCAAGAAGCACAGATACGCAGTATTTT.

This clone was counted only a few times. The genes are TRBV6-8 and TRBJ1-2; the D gene is possibly TRBD1 (5 bases). With 5 bases removed from V and 8 bases from J, the gap between germline ends came to 18 bases. The CDR3 consists of 14 residues. The V gene's germline CDR1 is MNHGY and CDR2 SAAAGT. In DNA, the CDR3 is TGTGCCAGCAGTGACCCAGGGAGAGGAAAAGGCTACACCTTC. Translating it yields CASSDPGRGKGYTF.

This chain uses TRBV5-1 with TRBJ2-5, with TRBD2 identical over 10 bases. The CDR3 covers 15 residues. Germline CDR1 SGHRS, CDR2 YFSETQ. Trimming cost V 4 bases and J 4 bases; bases outside gene matches: 7. The CDR3 loop reads CASSDLLAGRETQYF. The CDR3, as DNA: TGCGCCAGCAGCGACCTACTAGCGGGAAGAGAGACCCAGTACTTC.

This clone was picked up a small number of times. The CDR3 region has the DNA TGTGCCAGTAGTTGGTTACGACGGCAGTACTTC. Translating gives CASSWLRRQYF. This chain uses TRBV19 with TRBJ2-7; D remains ambiguous. V lost 5 bases and J lost 9, with 11 bases in between. The CDR3 covers 11 residues. The germline V gene encodes CDR1 LNHDA and CDR2 SQIVND (reference sequence).

The chain combines TRBV5-1 with TRBJ1-1, with TRBD1 matching over 9 bases. There are 14 residues in the CDR3. Germline V gene lookup returns CDR1 SGHRS and CDR2 YFSETQ. J lost 2 bases, V lost 3 bases, and 2 bases had no gene match. The CDR3 DNA reads as TGCGCCAGCAGCTGGGGACAGGGCAACACTGAAGCTTTCTTT. Translated, it gives CASSWGQGNTEAFF.